These T cell receptor beta chains were read from a single sample in a study of blood T cell repertoires in COVID-19. Using immunoSEQ multiplex PCR, the repertoire was profiled, and TCRdb retains in-frame clones only, with some absent. The data contain about 180,000 clones, more than 80% of them singletons. Sequenced: PBMCs or T cells enriched from blood (not recorded which). Receptors originate from a man in his forties who had recovered from COVID-19. Both conserved end residues are part of each CDR3. Each record gives: CDR3 protein, CDR3 DNA, V gene, D gene, clone size, J gene. The D gene is left open where the match is weak. Clone sizes are given selectively: once, few, many, or a class where the clone is expanded.

CDR3aa: CASLGDGTYEQYF
CDR3nt: TGTGCCAGCCTAGGAGACGGCACCTACGAGCAGTACTTC
v_gene: TRBV2
d_gene: NA
abundance: once
j_gene: TRBJ2-7

CDR3aa: CAIRDKSSYNSPLHF
CDR3nt: TGTGCCATCAGGGACAAGAGCTCCTATAATTCACCCCTCCACTTT
v_gene: TRBV10-3
d_gene: NA
abundance: NA
j_gene: TRBJ1-6

CDR3aa: CASSNQGTAIYGYTF
CDR3nt: TGTGCCAGTAGTAATCAGGGTACTGCCATCTATGGCTACACCTTC
v_gene: TRBV19
d_gene: NA
abundance: NA
j_gene: TRBJ1-2

CDR3aa: CASSLSGIDRIEAFF
CDR3nt: TGTGCCAGCAGTTTATCGGGTATAGACAGAATCGAAGCTTTCTTT
v_gene: TRBV27
d_gene: NA
abundance: NA
j_gene: TRBJ1-1

CDR3aa: CSAKDAGSPSYEQYF
CDR3nt: TGCAGCGCCAAGGATGCGGGGTCCCCATCCTACGAGCAGTACTTC
v_gene: TRBV29-1
d_gene: NA
abundance: NA
j_gene: TRBJ2-7

CDR3aa: CASRSGSSYNEQFF
CDR3nt: TGTGCCAGTAGGAGCGGGAGCTCCTACAATGAGCAGTTCTTC
v_gene: TRBV19
d_gene: TRBD2
abundance: NA
j_gene: TRBJ2-1

CDR3aa: CASTMALQGHNHTF
CDR3nt: TGCGCCAGCACTATGGCCCTACAGGGCCACAACCACACCTTC
v_gene: TRBV4-1
d_gene: NA
abundance: once
j_gene: TRBJ1-2

CDR3aa: CASSPGAMNTEAFF
CDR3nt: TGTGCCAGCAGCCCAGGGGCTATGAACACTGAAGCTTTCTTT
v_gene: TRBV11-3
d_gene: NA
abundance: NA
j_gene: TRBJ1-1

CDR3aa: CASSLKRANTGELFF
CDR3nt: TGTGCCAGCAGCTTAAAGAGAGCGAACACCGGGGAGCTGTTTTTT
v_gene: TRBV5-4
d_gene: NA
abundance: NA
j_gene: TRBJ2-2

CDR3aa: CASSIARGQGNTGELFF
CDR3nt: TGTGCCAGTAGTATAGCCCGTGGACAGGGAAACACCGGGGAGCTGTTTTTT
v_gene: TRBV19
d_gene: TRBD1
abundance: NA
j_gene: TRBJ2-2

CDR3aa: CSVSGQGEGYTF
CDR3nt: TGCAGCGTTTCAGGACAGGGGGAAGGCTACACCTTC
v_gene: TRBV29-1
d_gene: TRBD1
abundance: NA
j_gene: TRBJ1-2

CDR3aa: CASSLGQSYTNTIYF
CDR3nt: TGTGCCAGCAGCTTAGGACAGTCGTATACAAACACCATATATTTT
v_gene: TRBV7-2
d_gene: NA
abundance: few
j_gene: TRBJ1-3

CDR3aa: CASSSRRSGTGEEKLFF
CDR3nt: TGTGCCAGCAGCTCCAGGAGATCCGGGACAGGAGAAGAAAAACTGTTTTTT
v_gene: TRBV13
d_gene: TRBD1
abundance: NA
j_gene: TRBJ1-4

CDR3aa: CASSLGRRVDTEAFF
CDR3nt: TGTGCCAGCAGCTTAGGCAGGAGGGTCGACACTGAAGCTTTCTTT
v_gene: TRBV11-3
d_gene: NA
abundance: few
j_gene: TRBJ1-1

CDR3aa: CASRPTGGGELFF
CDR3nt: TGTGCCAGCAGACCGACAGGCGGCGGGGAGCTGTTTTTT
v_gene: TRBV5-6
d_gene: NA
abundance: NA
j_gene: TRBJ2-2

CDR3aa: CASSFLAGRGTGELFF
CDR3nt: TGTGCCAGCAGCTTTCTAGCGGGACGAGGGACCGGGGAGCTGTTTTTT
v_gene: TRBV5-4
d_gene: TRBD2
abundance: few
j_gene: TRBJ2-2

CDR3aa: CASSLVVGTGPFF
CDR3nt: TGTGCCAGCAGCTTAGTTGTAGGGACAGGTCCTTTCTTT
v_gene: TRBV7-8
d_gene: TRBD1
abundance: NA
j_gene: TRBJ1-1

CDR3aa: CASSQVTGEYGYTF
CDR3nt: TGTGCCAGCAGCCAAGTTACAGGGGAGTATGGCTACACCTTC
v_gene: TRBV14
d_gene: TRBD1
abundance: NA
j_gene: TRBJ1-2

CDR3aa: CASSLKPSGTEAFF
CDR3nt: TGCGCCAGCAGCCTTAAACCCTCAGGGACTGAAGCTTTCTTT
v_gene: TRBV10-1
d_gene: NA
abundance: once
j_gene: TRBJ1-1

CDR3aa: CASSPRTGGPSAEAFF
CDR3nt: TGTGCCAGCAGCCCCCGGACAGGGGGCCCCTCCGCTGAAGCTTTCTTT
v_gene: TRBV7-8
d_gene: TRBD1
abundance: NA
j_gene: TRBJ1-1

CDR3aa: CASSLPTSGTDTQYF
CDR3nt: TGTGCCAGCAGCTTGCCAACTAGCGGCACAGATACGCAGTATTTT
v_gene: TRBV5-5
d_gene: TRBD2
abundance: NA
j_gene: TRBJ2-3

CDR3aa: CASSLEVGGYTF
CDR3nt: TGTGCCAGCAGCTTGGAGGTCGGCGGCTACACCTTC
v_gene: TRBV7-2
d_gene: NA
abundance: NA
j_gene: TRBJ1-2

CDR3aa: CASSLTGTSSNQPQHF
CDR3nt: TGTGCCAGCAGTTTAACAGGGACTAGTAGCAATCAGCCCCAGCATTTT
v_gene: TRBV28
d_gene: NA
abundance: NA
j_gene: TRBJ1-5

CDR3aa: CASSPGGSQQYNEQFF
CDR3nt: TGTGCCAGCAGTCCAGGGGGTTCCCAGCAATACAATGAGCAGTTCTTC
v_gene: TRBV28
d_gene: TRBD1
abundance: NA
j_gene: TRBJ2-1

CDR3aa: CASTQTNYGYTF
CDR3nt: TGTGCCAGCACTCAGACTAACTATGGCTACACCTTC
v_gene: TRBV5-6
d_gene: NA
abundance: NA
j_gene: TRBJ1-2

CDR3aa: CASSYYRGTQETQYF
CDR3nt: TGTGCCAGCAGTTATTACAGGGGTACCCAAGAGACCCAGTACTTC
v_gene: TRBV28
d_gene: TRBD1
abundance: once
j_gene: TRBJ2-5

CDR3aa: CASSVGPGQGVADTQYF
CDR3nt: TGTGCCAGCAGCGTCGGACCGGGACAGGGGGTGGCAGATACGCAGTATTTT
v_gene: TRBV9
d_gene: TRBD1
abundance: NA
j_gene: TRBJ2-3

CDR3aa: CASSHSRDSNSPLHF
CDR3nt: TGTGCCAGCAGTCACAGCCGGGACAGTAATTCACCCCTCCACTTT
v_gene: TRBV6-6
d_gene: TRBD1
abundance: few
j_gene: TRBJ1-6

CDR3aa: CASSTLGVNQPQHF
CDR3nt: TGTGCCAGCAGCACCCTCGGGGTCAATCAGCCCCAGCATTTT
v_gene: TRBV28
d_gene: NA
abundance: few
j_gene: TRBJ1-5

CDR3aa: CASSVVTGAGETQYF
CDR3nt: TGTGCCAGCAGCGTCGTGACAGGGGCGGGGGAGACCCAGTACTTC
v_gene: TRBV9
d_gene: TRBD1
abundance: few
j_gene: TRBJ2-5

CDR3aa: CASSIEGRQPQHF
CDR3nt: TGTGCCAGTAGTATAGAGGGGAGGCAGCCCCAGCATTTT
v_gene: TRBV19
d_gene: NA
abundance: NA
j_gene: TRBJ1-5

CDR3aa: CASSYSGGSGANVLTF
CDR3nt: TGTGCCAGCAGTTACTCGGGGGGCTCTGGGGCCAACGTCCTGACTTTC
v_gene: TRBV6-6
d_gene: NA
abundance: once
j_gene: TRBJ2-6

CDR3aa: CASRSSGTGKYEQYF
CDR3nt: TGTGCCAGTAGAAGCTCCGGGACAGGGAAGTACGAGCAGTACTTC
v_gene: TRBV19
d_gene: TRBD1
abundance: NA
j_gene: TRBJ2-7

CDR3aa: CASSSYRVGYEQYF
CDR3nt: TGTGCCAGCAGTTCCTACAGGGTGGGATACGAGCAGTACTTC
v_gene: TRBV27
d_gene: NA
abundance: NA
j_gene: TRBJ2-7

CDR3aa: CASSPRTGNHRDEQFF
CDR3nt: TGTGCCAGTAGTCCCCGGACAGGGAATCATCGGGATGAGCAGTTCTTC
v_gene: TRBV19
d_gene: TRBD1
abundance: NA
j_gene: TRBJ2-1

CDR3aa: CASSPKTAGDTEAFF
CDR3nt: TGCGCCAGCAGCCCCAAGACGGCCGGGGACACTGAAGCTTTCTTT
v_gene: TRBV5-1
d_gene: NA
abundance: NA
j_gene: TRBJ1-1

CDR3aa: CASTLPGGLTGYTF
CDR3nt: TGTGCCAGCACTCTACCGGGGGGGTTGACCGGCTACACCTTC
v_gene: TRBV2
d_gene: NA
abundance: NA
j_gene: TRBJ1-2

CDR3aa: CASSLDSAWGDTDTQYF
CDR3nt: TGTGCCAGCAGCTTAGATTCCGCTTGGGGGGACACAGATACGCAGTATTTT
v_gene: TRBV11-2
d_gene: NA
abundance: NA
j_gene: TRBJ2-3

CDR3aa: CAIQVDYEQYF
CDR3nt: TGTGCCATCCAGGTGGACTACGAGCAGTACTTC
v_gene: TRBV10-3
d_gene: NA
abundance: NA
j_gene: TRBJ2-7

CDR3aa: CASSQDGQTGRANVLTF
CDR3nt: TGCGCCAGCAGCCAAGATGGTCAAACAGGCCGGGCCAACGTCCTGACTTTC
v_gene: TRBV4-1
d_gene: NA
abundance: NA
j_gene: TRBJ2-6

CDR3aa: CAISGGDRALKQPQHF
CDR3nt: TGTGCCATCAGTGGAGGGGACAGGGCGCTTAAACAGCCCCAGCATTTT
v_gene: TRBV10-3
d_gene: TRBD1
abundance: NA
j_gene: TRBJ1-5

CDR3aa: CASSPILPTGPYGYTF
CDR3nt: TGTGCCAGCAGTCCTATCCTTCCGACAGGGCCCTATGGCTACACCTTC
v_gene: TRBV27
d_gene: TRBD1
abundance: NA
j_gene: TRBJ1-2